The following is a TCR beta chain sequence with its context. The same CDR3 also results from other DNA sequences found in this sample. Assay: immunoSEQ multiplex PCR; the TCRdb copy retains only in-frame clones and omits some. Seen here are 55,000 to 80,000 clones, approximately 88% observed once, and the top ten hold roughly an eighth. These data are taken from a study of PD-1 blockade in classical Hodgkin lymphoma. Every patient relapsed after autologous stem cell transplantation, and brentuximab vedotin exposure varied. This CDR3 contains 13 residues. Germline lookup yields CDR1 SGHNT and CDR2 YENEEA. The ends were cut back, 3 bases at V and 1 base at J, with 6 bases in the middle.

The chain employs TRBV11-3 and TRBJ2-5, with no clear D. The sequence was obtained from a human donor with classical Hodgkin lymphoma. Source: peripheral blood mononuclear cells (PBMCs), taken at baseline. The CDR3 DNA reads TGTGCCAGCAGCTTGTGGACCCAAGAGACCCAGTACTTC. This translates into CASSLWTQETQYF.